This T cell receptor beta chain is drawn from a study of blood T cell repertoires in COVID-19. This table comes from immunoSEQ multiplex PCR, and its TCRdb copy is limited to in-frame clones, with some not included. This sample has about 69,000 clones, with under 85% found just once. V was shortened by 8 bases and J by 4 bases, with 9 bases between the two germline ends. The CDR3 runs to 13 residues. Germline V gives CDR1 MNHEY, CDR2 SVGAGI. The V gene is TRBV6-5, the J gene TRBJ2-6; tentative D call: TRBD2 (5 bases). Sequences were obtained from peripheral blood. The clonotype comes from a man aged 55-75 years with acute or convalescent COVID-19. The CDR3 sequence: CASRGPGANVLTF. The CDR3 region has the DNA TGTGCCAGCCGGGGTCCCGGGGCCAACGTCCTGACTTTC.